The clone carrying this T cell receptor beta chain was seen many times. This entry is derived from a study of blood T cell repertoires in COVID-19. Study-level information: Both acute and convalescent COVID-19 samples were obtained from the United States, Italy and Spain. T cells, B-cell-depleted T cells, or PBMCs provided the cDNA or gDNA that served as material.

Assay: immunoSEQ multiplex PCR; the TCRdb copy retains only in-frame clones and omits some. The table includes 50,000 or so clones, 70% to 85% detected once. Trimming left V 6 bases short and J 3 bases short, with 9 bases between. The germline gives CDR1 MNHNY, CDR2 SVGAGI (reference sequence). The CDR3 consists of 12 residues. Sequenced: peripheral blood. The source of this sequence is a man aged 70 or older with acute or convalescent COVID-19. This rearrangement joins TRBV6-6 to TRBJ2-7, with D possibly TRBD2 on 5 matching bases. CDR3 residues: CASSREGYEQYF. The CDR3 DNA reads TGTGCCAGCAGCCGTGAGGGCTACGAGCAGTACTTC.